The rows below give T cell receptor beta chains drawn from one sample of a study of blood T cell repertoires in COVID-19. This table comes from immunoSEQ multiplex PCR, and its TCRdb copy is limited to in-frame clones, with some not included. Of 200,000 to 250,000 clones listed, under 90% are singletons. Sequenced sample: peripheral blood. The receptors come from a woman older than 75 with active or convalescent COVID-19. The CDR3 runs from the conserved cysteine through the conserved F or W. The D gene is left open where the match is weak. Expanded clones get a size class; other rows say once, few or many, or leave the size out.

J gene: TRBJ2-7; clone size: once; V gene: TRBV15; D gene: .; CDR3 protein: CATSRVPGYEQYF; CDR3 DNA: TGTGCCACCAGCAGAGTTCCAGGCTACGAGCAGTACTTC
J gene: TRBJ1-1; clone size: .; V gene: TRBV7-8; D gene: TRBD1; CDR3 protein: CASSLRTGEAFF; CDR3 DNA: TGTGCCAGCAGTTTAAGGACAGGCGAAGCTTTCTTT
J gene: TRBJ2-1; clone size: once; V gene: TRBV4-1; D gene: .; CDR3 protein: CASSQDATGPRGNEQFF; CDR3 DNA: TGCGCCAGCAGCCAAGATGCGACAGGCCCAAGAGGCAATGAGCAGTTCTTC
J gene: TRBJ1-2; clone size: .; V gene: TRBV6-2/TRBV6-3; D gene: TRBD1; CDR3 protein: CASSSTGDNYGYTF; CDR3 DNA: TGTGCCAGCAGTTCGACAGGGGACAACTATGGCTACACCTTC
J gene: TRBJ1-6; clone size: few; V gene: TRBV7-2; D gene: TRBD1; CDR3 protein: CASSDRTGGAYSPLHF; CDR3 DNA: TGTGCCAGCAGCGACAGGACAGGGGGCGCGTATTCACCCCTCCACTTT
J gene: TRBJ1-6; clone size: .; V gene: TRBV7-2; D gene: TRBD1; CDR3 protein: CASSRLDRGQSPLHF; CDR3 DNA: TGTGCCAGCAGCCGCCTGGACAGGGGACAATCACCCCTCCACTTT
J gene: TRBJ1-2; clone size: .; V gene: TRBV30; D gene: .; CDR3 protein: CAWSRTWGQINYGYTF; CDR3 DNA: TGTGCCTGGAGTCGGACGTGGGGACAAATTAACTATGGCTACACCTTC
J gene: TRBJ2-3; clone size: .; V gene: TRBV24-1; D gene: TRBD2; CDR3 protein: CATSDRTGTSGGGTDTQYF; CDR3 DNA: TGTGCCACCAGTGACCGAACCGGGACTAGCGGAGGGGGAACAGATACGCAGTATTTT
J gene: TRBJ2-2; clone size: .; V gene: TRBV7-3; D gene: .; CDR3 protein: CASSSYTGELFF; CDR3 DNA: TGTGCCAGCAGCTCCTACACCGGGGAGCTGTTTTTT
J gene: TRBJ2-7; clone size: few; V gene: TRBV7-9; D gene: .; CDR3 protein: CASSFLAGYEQYF; CDR3 DNA: TGTGCCAGCAGCTTTCTCGCAGGCTACGAGCAGTACTTC
J gene: TRBJ2-7; clone size: few; V gene: TRBV11-2; D gene: TRBD1; CDR3 protein: CASSSNLRQGVHF; CDR3 DNA: TGTGCCAGCAGCTCCAACTTAAGACAGGGCGTTCACTTC
J gene: TRBJ2-7; clone size: .; V gene: TRBV7-3; D gene: TRBD2; CDR3 protein: CASSPSRTSGRNEQYF; CDR3 DNA: TGTGCCAGCAGCCCCTCCCGGACTAGCGGGAGGAACGAGCAGTACTTC
J gene: TRBJ2-7; clone size: .; V gene: TRBV29-1; D gene: .; CDR3 protein: CSIVQGGLSYEQYF; CDR3 DNA: TGCAGCATTGTTCAGGGAGGTCTGAGCTACGAGCAGTACTTC
J gene: TRBJ1-2; clone size: .; V gene: TRBV2; D gene: TRBD1; CDR3 protein: CASSAQGAAQYGYTF; CDR3 DNA: TGTGCCAGCAGTGCACAGGGGGCGGCTCAGTATGGCTACACCTTC
J gene: TRBJ2-5; clone size: few; V gene: TRBV5-8; D gene: .; CDR3 protein: CASSFEAVQETQYF; CDR3 DNA: TGTGCCAGCAGCTTTGAAGCGGTTCAAGAGACCCAGTACTTC
J gene: TRBJ1-6; clone size: .; V gene: TRBV5-4; D gene: .; CDR3 protein: CASSPGGSFRSALHF; CDR3 DNA: TGTGCCAGCAGCCCGGGGGGGTCCTTCCGTTCCGCCCTCCACTTT
J gene: TRBJ2-7; clone size: .; V gene: TRBV3-1/TRBV3-2; D gene: .; CDR3 protein: CASSRGGGASYEQYF; CDR3 DNA: TGTGCCAGCAGCCGCGGGGGCGGCGCCTCCTACGAGCAGTACTTC
J gene: TRBJ2-3; clone size: .; V gene: TRBV30; D gene: .; CDR3 protein: CAWPLSRQPDTQYF; CDR3 DNA: TGTGCCTGGCCTCTTAGCCGGCAACCAGATACGCAATATTTT
J gene: TRBJ2-3; clone size: .; V gene: TRBV2; D gene: TRBD2; CDR3 protein: CASSVFLAGDRRYF; CDR3 DNA: TGTGCCAGCAGTGTCTTTCTAGCGGGAGACCGCCGGTATTTT
J gene: TRBJ2-5; clone size: .; V gene: TRBV5-5; D gene: TRBD2; CDR3 protein: CASSLGWGTSVAETQYF; CDR3 DNA: TGTGCCAGCAGCTTGGGATGGGGGACTAGCGTGGCAGAGACCCAGTACTTC
J gene: TRBJ2-3; clone size: .; V gene: TRBV19; D gene: TRBD2; CDR3 protein: CASTLAGGVTDTQYF; CDR3 DNA: TGTGCCAGCACACTAGCGGGGGGAGTCACAGATACGCAGTATTTT
J gene: TRBJ1-1; clone size: .; V gene: TRBV7-9; D gene: .; CDR3 protein: CASRLGEVKTSEAFF; CDR3 DNA: TGTGCCAGCAGGTTAGGGGAGGTCAAAACTTCTGAAGCTTTCTTT
J gene: TRBJ1-4; clone size: .; V gene: TRBV10-3; D gene: .; CDR3 protein: CAISRAPNEKLFF; CDR3 DNA: TGTGCCATCAGCAGGGCCCCAAATGAAAAACTGTTTTTT
J gene: TRBJ1-1; clone size: .; V gene: TRBV5-1; D gene: .; CDR3 protein: CASSLAPGDTEAFF; CDR3 DNA: TGCGCCAGCAGCTTGGCTCCGGGGGACACTGAAGCTTTCTTT
J gene: TRBJ1-1; clone size: .; V gene: TRBV5-1; D gene: .; CDR3 protein: CASSLHTGNTEAFF; CDR3 DNA: TGCGCCAGCAGCTTGCACACAGGGAACACTGAAGCTTTCTTT
J gene: TRBJ2-7; clone size: .; V gene: TRBV5-4; D gene: TRBD2; CDR3 protein: CASSSGGGGPYEQYF; CDR3 DNA: TGTGCCAGCAGCTCCGGCGGGGGTGGTCCCTACGAGCAGTACTTC
J gene: TRBJ2-1; clone size: .; V gene: TRBV9; D gene: .; CDR3 protein: CASSVDPGGEFYNEQFF; CDR3 DNA: TGTGCCAGCAGCGTAGACCCCGGCGGGGAATTCTACAATGAGCAGTTCTTC
J gene: TRBJ1-5; clone size: .; V gene: TRBV14; D gene: .; CDR3 protein: CASSSRGGVYNQPQHF; CDR3 DNA: TGTGCCAGCAGCTCAAGAGGGGGGGTTTACAATCAGCCCCAGCATTTT
J gene: TRBJ2-3; clone size: .; V gene: TRBV18; D gene: TRBD2; CDR3 protein: CASSPLGREGRLDTQYF; CDR3 DNA: TGTGCCAGCTCACCGCTTGGGAGGGAGGGCCGATTAGATACGCAGTATTTT
J gene: TRBJ2-1; clone size: .; V gene: TRBV7-9; D gene: .; CDR3 protein: CASSPDREQFF; CDR3 DNA: TGTGCCAGCAGCCCAGACAGGGAGCAGTTCTTC
J gene: TRBJ2-1; clone size: .; V gene: TRBV7-2; D gene: TRBD2; CDR3 protein: CASSSTSGGTYNEQFF; CDR3 DNA: TGTGCCAGCAGCTCGACTAGCGGGGGTACCTACAATGAGCAGTTCTTC
J gene: TRBJ1-5; clone size: .; V gene: TRBV28; D gene: .; CDR3 protein: CASSFLGQPQHF; CDR3 DNA: TGTGCCAGCAGTTTCCTGGGCCAGCCCCAGCATTTT
J gene: TRBJ2-7; clone size: .; V gene: TRBV3-1/TRBV3-2; D gene: .; CDR3 protein: CASSRFGGSLEQYF; CDR3 DNA: TGTGCCAGCAGCCGATTTGGGGGCTCACTCGAGCAGTACTTC
J gene: TRBJ2-1; clone size: .; V gene: TRBV5-1; D gene: .; CDR3 protein: CASRLQENNEQFF; CDR3 DNA: TGCGCCAGCAGATTACAGGAGAACAATGAGCAGTTCTTC
J gene: TRBJ2-7; clone size: .; V gene: TRBV6-4; D gene: TRBD1; CDR3 protein: CASSRDRGHEQYF; CDR3 DNA: TGTGCCAGCAGTCGGGACAGGGGCCACGAGCAGTACTTC
J gene: TRBJ2-7; clone size: .; V gene: TRBV7-6; D gene: .; CDR3 protein: CASSLRQAGPSYEQYF; CDR3 DNA: TGTGCCAGCAGCCTCAGACAGGCTGGCCCATCCTACGAGCAGTACTTC
J gene: TRBJ2-1; clone size: .; V gene: TRBV4-2; D gene: TRBD2; CDR3 protein: CASSQVPSGLAAYNEQFF; CDR3 DNA: TGTGCCAGCAGCCAAGTACCCTCCGGCCTAGCGGCTTACAATGAGCAGTTCTTC
J gene: TRBJ2-4; clone size: .; V gene: TRBV5-4; D gene: TRBD2; CDR3 protein: CASSPGRTSTNIQYF; CDR3 DNA: TGTGCCAGCAGCCCCGGTAGGACTAGCACGAACATTCAGTACTTC
J gene: TRBJ1-5; clone size: few; V gene: TRBV11-3; D gene: .; CDR3 protein: CASSSTGDQPQHF; CDR3 DNA: TGTGCCAGCAGCTCAACGGGGGATCAGCCCCAGCATTTT